Listed here is a single T cell receptor beta chain. Produced via immunoSEQ multiplex PCR; TCRdb's table is partial and in-frame only. The sample yields over 2,000,000 clones, 93% seen once. This record comes from a study of shared clonotypes between healthy human individuals. Naive CD8 cells comprised CD45RO-negative, CCR7-positively selected cells, excluding terminally differentiated effector memory CD45RA+ cells. This CDR3 is 15 amino acids long. The germline V gene has CDR1 MGHRA and CDR2 YSYEKL. V dropped 3 bases and J dropped 6; count of bases not matched to a gene: 8. The sample consisted of naive CD8+ T cells from PBMCs. The J gene is TRBJ2-7, the V gene TRBV4-1; 10 bases agree with TRBD1. This clonotype was sampled from a man between 18 and 35 years old in good health. Some clones in this sample may be carry-over from other donors' samples. The CDR3 spells CASSQAGTGAAEQYF. CDR3 in DNA: TGCGCCAGCAGCCAGGCGGGGACAGGGGCGGCCGAGCAGTACTTC.